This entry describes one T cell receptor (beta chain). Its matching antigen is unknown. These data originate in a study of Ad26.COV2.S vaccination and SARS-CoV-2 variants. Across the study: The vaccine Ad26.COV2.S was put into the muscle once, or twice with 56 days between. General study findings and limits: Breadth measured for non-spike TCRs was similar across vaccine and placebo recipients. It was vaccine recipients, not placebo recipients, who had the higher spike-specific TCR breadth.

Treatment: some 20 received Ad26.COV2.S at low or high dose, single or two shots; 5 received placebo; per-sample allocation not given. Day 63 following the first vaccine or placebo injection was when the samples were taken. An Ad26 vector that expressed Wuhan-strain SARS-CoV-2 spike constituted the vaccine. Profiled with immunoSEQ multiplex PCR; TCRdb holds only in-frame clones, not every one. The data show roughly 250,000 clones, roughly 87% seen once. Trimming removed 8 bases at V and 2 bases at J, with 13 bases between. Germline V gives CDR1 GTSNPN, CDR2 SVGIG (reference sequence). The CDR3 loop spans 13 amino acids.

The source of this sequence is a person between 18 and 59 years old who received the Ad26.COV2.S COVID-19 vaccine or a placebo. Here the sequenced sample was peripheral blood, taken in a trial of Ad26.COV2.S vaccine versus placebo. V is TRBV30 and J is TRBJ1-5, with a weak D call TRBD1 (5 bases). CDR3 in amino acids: CAGTGTGNQPQHF. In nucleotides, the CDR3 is TGTGCCGGAACCGGGACGGGCAATCAGCCCCAGCATTTT.